Below, 13 T cell receptor beta chains from the same sample are listed, as sequenced in a study of blood T cell repertoires in COVID-19. Using immunoSEQ multiplex PCR, the repertoire was profiled, and TCRdb retains in-frame clones only, with some absent. Of 300,000 to 400,000 clones detected, approximately 90% appear once; the ten largest clones hold less than 3.5%. The material sequenced was peripheral blood. The receptors derive from a woman between 18 and 29 years old who had recovered from COVID-19.

The sample holds one count of this clone. The CDR3 DNA reads as TGTGCCACCAGCACTGGGACAGGGTCTCCTGGGGCCAACGTCCTGACTTTC. It is translated as CATSTGTGSPGANVLTF. The V call is TRBV15, the J call TRBJ2-6, with TRBD1 matching 9 bases. Germline loops: CDR1 LNHNV, CDR2 YYDKDF (reference sequence). This CDR3 contains 17 residues. V lost 4 bases, J lost 2 bases, and 6 bases stayed unmatched.

The chain employs TRBV24-1 and TRBJ1-1; 8 bases are shared with TRBD1. The CDR3 is 12 residues long. Germline-derived CDR1 and CDR2 are KGHDR and SFDVKD. J lost 11 bases, V lost 4 bases, and 5 bases had no gene match. CDR3 in amino acids: CATSEETGVAFF. CDR3 in DNA: TGTGCCACCAGTGAAGAGACAGGGGTCGCTTTCTTT.

This sequence joins TRBV19 and TRBJ1-3; no reliable D call. Trimming shortened V by 3 bases and J by 0 bases, and 6 bases separated the two germline ends. This CDR3 region has 14 residues. CDR1 is LNHDA and CDR2 is SQIVND in the germline V gene (reference sequence). The CDR3: CASSITISGNTIYF. Written as DNA, the CDR3 is TGTGCCAGTAGTATTACTATCTCTGGAAACACCATATATTTT.

About this clone itself: Other DNA sequences of this sample code for an identical CDR3. The J gene is TRBJ1-3, the V gene TRBV18, with D possibly matching TRBD1 (6 bases). V was pared by 2 bases and J by 0 bases, with 11 bases between. The CDR3 totals 16 residues. CDR1 and CDR2 from the germline V gene are KGHSH and LQKENI. The CDR3 reads CASSPGQGSSGNTIYF. CDR3 nucleotide sequence: TGTGCCAGCTCACCAGGTCAGGGGAGCTCTGGAAACACCATATATTTT.

The chain couples TRBV24-1 to TRBJ2-1; possibly TRBD2 for D (6 bases). CDR3 length: 15 amino acids. CDR1 and CDR2 from the germline V gene are KGHDR and SFDVKD. Trimming shortened V by 5 bases and J by 5 bases, and 15 bases separated the two germline ends. In DNA form, the CDR3 reads TGTGCCACCAGTGCTGCTTGGGCGGGGCACAATGAGCAGTTCTTC. Translating gives CATSAAWAGHNEQFF.

The rearrangement links TRBV2 to TRBJ1-3; D not certain. V was shortened by 2 bases and J by 4 bases, with 12 bases between the two germline ends. Germline CDR1 reads SNHLY; CDR2 reads FYNNEI. The CDR3 totals 15 residues. CDR3 coding DNA: TGTGCCAGCAGTGAATTCCGGAGTATAGGAAACACCATATATTTT. This sequence encodes CASSEFRSIGNTIYF.

Comments on this clone: The sample holds other DNA sequences that translate to the same CDR3. V is TRBV29-1 and J is TRBJ1-1; TRBD1 agrees at 7 bases. Germline trimming cut 1 base from V and 5 bases from J; bases unmatched to any gene: 4. CDR1 and CDR2 (germline): SQVTM, ANQGSEA. This CDR3 region has 13 residues. CDR3 protein: CSVEGQGRTEAFF. The CDR3 DNA is TGCAGCGTTGAAGGACAGGGAAGGACTGAAGCTTTCTTT.

The chain uses TRBV9 and TRBJ1-4; D is undetermined. The CDR3 extends over 15 amino acids. Germline V CDR1 and CDR2: SGDLS, YYNGEE. V lost 0 bases to trimming and J lost 3 bases, with 9 bases between them. This CDR3 reads CASSVDGSSNEKLFF. DNA of the CDR3: TGTGCCAGCAGCGTAGACGGGAGTTCTAATGAAAAACTGTTTTTT.

The J gene is TRBJ1-5, the V gene TRBV6-2 or TRBV6-3; D is ambiguous. V was cut by 7 bases and J by 7 bases, with 14 bases left in between. The CDR3 is 13 residues long. Germline V gene lookup returns CDR1 MNHEY and CDR2 SVGEGT. CDR3: CASTPIGAQPQHF. The CDR3 DNA reads TGTGCCAGCACCCCAATTGGAGCACAGCCCCAGCATTTT.

The chain is built from TRBV27 and TRBJ2-3; perhaps TRBD2 as D (6 bases). Germline CDR1 MNHEY, CDR2 SMNVEV (reference sequence). The CDR3 runs to 13 residues. V lost 3 bases and J 4 bases, leaving 8 bases between the germline ends. CDR3 sequence reads: CASSFRRADTQYF. CDR3 coding DNA: TGTGCCAGCAGTTTCAGGAGGGCAGATACGCAGTATTTT.

The CDR3 DNA is TGCGCCAGCAGCCGCGCAATCGGTTCCTACAATGAGCAGTTCTTC. Residues: CASSRAIGSYNEQFF. The chain uses TRBV4-1 and TRBJ2-1, with no clear D. The V and J ends lost 4 bases and 1 base respectively, with 11 bases between them. The germline V gene has CDR1 MGHRA and CDR2 YSYEKL. This CDR3 region has 15 residues.

CDR3 bases: TGCGCCAGCAGCCAGGGGCACCGCACAGATACGCAGTATTTT. Encoded protein: CASSQGHRTDTQYF. This rearrangement joins TRBV4-3 to TRBJ2-3, with D possibly being TRBD1 (5 bases). The V gene lost 3 bases and the J gene lost 1 base, with 8 bases spanning the gap. The CDR3 loop spans 14 amino acids. Germline lookup yields CDR1 LGHNA and CDR2 YSLEER.

The chain combines TRBV16 with TRBJ2-5; D possibly corresponds to TRBD2 (6 bases). The V and J ends lost 4 bases and 3 bases respectively, with 21 bases between them. This CDR3 has 17 residues. The germline CDR1 and CDR2 sequences are KGHSY and FQNENV. CDR3 DNA: TGTGCCAGCAGCCCCGTGGGATCGGGACTTGCAAAAGAGACCCAGTACTTC. This translates into CASSPVGSGLAKETQYF.